This TCR beta chain derives from a study of CXCR3-negative and CXCR3-positive naive CD8 T cells. As for the study in general: The total count of TRB reads reached 120 million to 150 million, and each library contributed about 1.5 +/- 0.3 million.

A note on this clonotype: Its antigen is currently unknown.

Study-wide findings and caveats: CXCR3 expression dropped partially after cryopreservation, and most assays relied on fresh PBMCs.

This CDR3 is built from 18 residues. Germline V lookup: CDR1 LNHNV, CDR2 YYDKDF (reference sequence). The method, 5' RACE with UMI labels, was used to prepare the TRB cDNA libraries. TCRdb re-called the 5' RACE reads; one entry per CDR3 protein, DNA not given. Recorded for this sample: roughly 28,000 distinct CDR3 sequences. The sample comprised memory CD8+ T cells from blood. The chain joins TRBV15 to TRBJ2-1; the TCRdb call, TRBD1, lacks DNA for checking. The sequence was collected from a human donor in good health. Some clones in this sample may be carry-over from other donors' samples. CDR3: CATSRDGQGSTSYNEQFF.